A selection of T cell receptor beta chains follows, all from one sample in a study of blood T cells in healthy people across ages. TCRdb itself ran the 5' RACE reads through MiXCR, one entry per CDR3 protein. This table has about 640,000 distinct CDR3 sequences, roughly 53% appearing once. The specimen sequenced was blood. The receptors derive from a man aged 60 to 69 in good health. The CDR3 runs from the conserved cysteine through the conserved F or W. Fields, in order: J gene, D gene, V gene, clone size, CDR3 protein, CDR3 DNA. The D gene is left open where the match is weak. The listing skips clone size in some rows; elsewhere it reads once, few, many or a size class.

>TRBJ2-5|-|TRBV5-1|many
CASSLEGVQETQYF
TGCGCCAGCAGCTTGGAAGGGGTCCAAGAGACCCAGTACTTC
>TRBJ1-2|-|TRBV18|-
CASSPATGEGSYGYTF
TGTGCCAGCTCACCCGCGACAGGCGAGGGGTCCTATGGCTACACCTTC
>TRBJ2-2|-|TRBV9|-
CASSLVGSGELFF
TGTGCCAGCAGCCTCGTAGGTTCCGGGGAGCTGTTTTTT
>TRBJ2-6|-|TRBV11-2|-
CASSRLGTSLSGANVLTF
TGTGCCAGCAGCCGCCTCGGGACATCCCTCTCTGGGGCCAACGTCCTGACTTTC
>TRBJ2-5|-|TRBV2|-
CASSGDVQETQYF
TGTGCCAGCAGTGGAGACGTCCAAGAGACCCAGTACTTC
>TRBJ2-6|-|TRBV5-5|few
CASSLQSGANVLTF
TGTGCCAGCAGCCTACAGTCTGGGGCCAACGTCCTGACTTTC
>TRBJ2-1|TRBD2|TRBV5-1|-
CASSLWSGGANEQFF
TGCGCCAGCAGCTTGTGGAGCGGGGGGGCCAATGAGCAGTTCTTC
>TRBJ2-4|TRBD2|TRBV20-1|-
CSAEKAGGANIQYF
TGCAGTGCTGAAAAAGCGGGGGGGGCAAACATTCAGTACTTC
>TRBJ2-5|-|TRBV7-9|-
CASSLVSAGETQYF
TGTGCCAGCAGCTTAGTCTCGGCAGGGGAGACCCAGTACTTC
>TRBJ2-5|TRBD2|TRBV2|-
CASRGGSQETQYF
TGTGCCAGCAGGGGGGGGAGCCAGGAGACCCAGTACTTC
>TRBJ2-1|TRBD2|TRBV6-6|once
CASSYDGGGLGEQFF
TGTGCCAGCAGCTATGACGGGGGGGGCTTAGGTGAGCAGTTCTTC
>TRBJ2-7|TRBD1|TRBV25-1|-
CASSDLQDRGGYEQYF
TGTGCCAGCAGTGATTTGCAGGACAGGGGAGGCTACGAGCAGTACTTC
>TRBJ1-2|TRBD1|TRBV29-1|-
CGVDRDGYTF
TGCGGCGTTGACAGGGATGGCTACACCTTC
>TRBJ1-2|-|TRBV28|many
CASSLNRVDGYTF
TGTGCCAGCAGTTTGAACCGCGTGGACGGCTACACCTTC
>TRBJ2-7|-|TRBV20-1|many
CSARSPVGAYEQYF
TGCAGTGCTCGTTCCCCAGTGGGGGCTTACGAGCAGTACTTC
>TRBJ2-3|-|TRBV29-1|-
CSNAKVKDTQYF
TGCAGCAACGCAAAGGTTAAGGATACGCAGTATTTT
>TRBJ2-1|-|TRBV18|-
CASSPPAYYNEQFF
TGTGCCAGCTCACCACCTGCCTACTACAATGAGCAGTTCTTC
>TRBJ2-7|TRBD2|TRBV6-5|few
CASSPPGGNEQYF
TGTGCCAGCAGTCCCCCGGGGGGTAACGAGCAGTACTTC
>TRBJ2-1|-|TRBV7-2|few
CASSLRQGGSYNEQFF
TGTGCCAGCAGTTTACGCCAGGGGGGATCCTACAATGAGCAGTTCTTC
>TRBJ2-5|-|TRBV15|-
CATSRDGPGGGETQYF
TGTGCCACCAGCAGAGATGGTCCGGGGGGCGGAGAGACCCAGTACTTC